This TCR beta chain was found in a study of CD8+ T cells in alopecia areata. This CDR3 contains 15 residues. Germline V gene lookup returns CDR1 LNHNV and CDR2 YYDKDF (reference sequence). The V and J ends lost 0 bases and 5 bases, in that order; junction bases with no gene match: 5. General study findings and limits: The study also sequences resident alphabeta T cells of normal skin in scalp samples. Compared with normal scalp, lesional scalp had higher clonality and more expanded CD8+ clones.

Extracted RNA was reverse transcribed into cDNA, the sequencing template. TCRdb's copy holds only in-frame clones and misses some; the assay was immunoSEQ multiplex PCR. This table has roughly 250,000 clones, roughly two thirds appearing once. To note about this clone: What it binds is unknown.

The specimen comprised CD4+ T cells sorted from blood, sampled at week 0. The sequence derives from a human donor with alopecia areata. V is TRBV15 and J is TRBJ2-5; 8 positions agree with TRBD1. The CDR3 sequence is CATSRDSTGEETQYF. CDR3 DNA: TGTGCCACCAGCAGAGATTCGACAGGGGAGGAGACCCAGTACTTC.